The entry below describes one T cell receptor (beta chain). The antigen remains unidentified. The sample originates from a study of T cell responses to AZD1222 COVID-19 vaccine. Whole-study findings and limits: A reported finding is that nearly half of spike-specific TCRs target unmutated variant regions.

V shed 6 bases, J shed 4 bases, and the junction held 11 bases outside the gene matches. This CDR3 is built from 15 residues. Germline CDR1 is MNHEY and CDR2 is SVGAGI. Profiled with immunoSEQ multiplex PCR; TCRdb holds only in-frame clones, not every one. In the table there are roughly 130,000 clones, just over 90% of which are singletons. The V call is TRBV6-5, the J call TRBJ1-2, with 7 bases identical to TRBD1. The sample consisted of peripheral blood, taken on day 0 of AZD1222 vaccination. The clonotype originates from an adult in good health. The CDR3: CASSRRQGLLYGYTF. In nucleotides, the CDR3 is TGTGCCAGCAGCAGACGACAGGGCCTCCTCTATGGCTACACCTTC.